A selection of T cell receptor beta chains follows, all from one sample in a study of neurological immune-mediated disorders. One entry per CDR3 protein, called by TCRdb with MiXCR from the 5' RACE reads. Of roughly 70,000 distinct CDR3 sequences in the sample, roughly 5.5% were seen once. Sequenced material: PBMCs. The origin of the receptors is a woman in her 30s with multiple sclerosis. The CDR3 runs from the conserved cysteine through the conserved F or W. Fields, in order: J gene, clone size, D gene, V gene, CDR3 DNA, CDR3 protein. D genes are given only for firm matches. Some rows have no size entry. The others give once, few or many, or a class for an expanded clone.

j_gene: TRBJ1-2; abundance: many; d_gene: .; v_gene: TRBV12-3/TRBV12-4; CDR3nt: TGTGCCAGCCTGAGGAGGGCGGGAGGCTACACCTTC; CDR3aa: CASLRRAGGYTF
j_gene: TRBJ1-6; abundance: many; d_gene: .; v_gene: TRBV2; CDR3nt: TGTGCCAGCAGTATGGGGAATTCACCCCTCCACTTT; CDR3aa: CASSMGNSPLHF
j_gene: TRBJ2-3; abundance: .; d_gene: .; v_gene: TRBV18; CDR3nt: TGTGCCAGCTCACCAAGGCTGGGGGGCCAGACAGATACGCAGTATTTT; CDR3aa: CASSPRLGGQTDTQYF
j_gene: TRBJ1-1; abundance: .; d_gene: .; v_gene: TRBV5-1; CDR3nt: TGCGCCAGCCACCAGTGGGGGGCGAACACTGAAGCTTTCTTT; CDR3aa: CASHQWGANTEAFF
j_gene: TRBJ2-7; abundance: many; d_gene: .; v_gene: TRBV3-1; CDR3nt: TGTGCCAGCAGCCAAGGTCAGGACGGATACTACGAGCAGTACTTC; CDR3aa: CASSQGQDGYYEQYF
j_gene: TRBJ2-3; abundance: many; d_gene: .; v_gene: TRBV28; CDR3nt: TGTGCCAGCATGGCCCACGGGCGCACAGATACGCAGTATTTT; CDR3aa: CASMAHGRTDTQYF
j_gene: TRBJ2-1; abundance: .; d_gene: TRBD2; v_gene: TRBV12-3/TRBV12-4; CDR3nt: TGTGCCAGCAGTTTATATCTAGCGGGGGGGGATGAGCAGTTCTTC; CDR3aa: CASSLYLAGGDEQFF
j_gene: TRBJ2-2; abundance: many; d_gene: .; v_gene: TRBV6-5; CDR3nt: TGTGCCGGAGGACAACCGGGACGTACGAACACCGGGGAGCTGTTTTTT; CDR3aa: CAGGQPGRTNTGELFF
j_gene: TRBJ2-3; abundance: many; d_gene: .; v_gene: TRBV11-3; CDR3nt: TGTGCCAGCAGCTTATCAGGGACCCTGAGCGATACGCAGTATTTT; CDR3aa: CASSLSGTLSDTQYF
j_gene: TRBJ1-1; abundance: many; d_gene: .; v_gene: TRBV7-9; CDR3nt: TGTGCCAGCAGCTTAGTGGGGCAGAACACTGAAGCTTTCTTT; CDR3aa: CASSLVGQNTEAFF
j_gene: TRBJ2-3; abundance: many; d_gene: .; v_gene: TRBV5-1; CDR3nt: TGCGCCAGCAGCCACGACCAGGTTGATACGCAGTATTTT; CDR3aa: CASSHDQVDTQYF
j_gene: TRBJ2-3; abundance: many; d_gene: .; v_gene: TRBV24-1; CDR3nt: TGTGCCACCAGTGATTTTGCGGGACAGAGCACAGATACGCAGTATTTT; CDR3aa: CATSDFAGQSTDTQYF
j_gene: TRBJ2-2; abundance: many; d_gene: .; v_gene: TRBV24-1; CDR3nt: TGTGCCACCAGTGATTCGGACAGATACACCGGGGAGCTGTTTTTT; CDR3aa: CATSDSDRYTGELFF